A single sample gave rise to the 15 T cell receptor beta chains below, sequenced in a study of T cell responses to AZD1222 COVID-19 vaccine. Method: immunoSEQ multiplex PCR; TCRdb's copy keeps in-frame clones and lacks some. The repertoire consists of roughly 70,000 clones, with 60% to 85% occurring once and the leading ten covering more than 20%. The input for sequencing was peripheral blood, taken on day 0 of MenACWY control vaccination. These receptors originate from an adult in good health.

The V gene is TRBV5-4, the J gene TRBJ1-1; 7 bases fit TRBD1. Trimming removed 4 bases from V and 2 bases from J; junction bases left unmatched: 8. Germline CDR1 SGHNT, CDR2 YYREEE (reference sequence). The CDR3 runs to 15 residues. The CDR3 here is CASSHPDRVNTEAFF. The DNA for the CDR3 is TGTGCCAGCAGCCACCCTGACAGGGTCAACACTGAAGCTTTCTTT. The full variable domain, rest sourced from reference TRBV5-4 and TRBJ1-1, is ETGVTQSPTHLIKTRGQQVTLRCSSQSGHNTVSWYQQALGQGPQFIFQYYREEENGRGNFPPRFSGLQFPNYSSELNVNALELDDSALYLCASSHPDRVNTEAFFGQGTRLTVV.

This chain connects TRBV5-1 to TRBJ1-4; D perhaps matches TRBD1 (5 bases). The CDR3 loop spans 14 amino acids. V lost 3 bases to trimming and J lost 4 bases, with 10 bases between them. Germline values: CDR1 SGHRS, CDR2 YFSETQ. DNA of the CDR3: TGCGCCAGCAGCTCGGGACGGATTAATGAAAAACTGTTTTTT. Residues: CASSSGRINEKLFF.

The chain couples TRBV19 to TRBJ1-1; maybe TRBD1 (6 bases). In germline, CDR1 is LNHDA, CDR2 SQIVND (reference sequence). The ends were cut back, 9 bases at V and 3 bases at J, with 17 bases in the middle. The CDR3 is 14 amino acids. The CDR3 nucleotides read TGTGCCAGCGCGCCAGTTCAGGGGCACACTGAAGCTTTCTTT. Protein: CASAPVQGHTEAFF. Filled out from reference TRBV19 and TRBJ1-1, the complete variable domain reads DGGITQSPKYLFRKEGQNVTLSCEQNLNHDAMYWYRQDPGQGLRLIYYSQIVNDFQKGDIAEGYSVSREKKESFPLTVTSAQKNPTAFYLCASAPVQGHTEAFFGQGTRLTVV.

The chain combines TRBV2 with TRBJ2-1, with 10 nucleotides matching TRBD2. Germline V gene sequence: CDR1 SNHLY, CDR2 FYNNEI. The CDR3 contains 16 residues. V was pared by 3 bases and J by 2 bases, with 4 bases of the junction left unmatched. Here the CDR3 DNA reads TGTGCCAGCAGTGACTCTAGCGGGAGAACCTACAATGAGCAGTTCTTC. Encoded protein: CASSDSSGRTYNEQFF.

CDR3 in amino acids: CASSYGWGTDYGYTF. In nucleotides, the CDR3 is TGTGCCAGCAGTTACGGCTGGGGCACCGACTATGGCTACACCTTC. V gene TRBV6-5 combines with J gene TRBJ1-2; D may be TRBD1 (5 bases). The CDR3 totals 15 residues. Trimming took off 2 bases at V and 3 bases at J, with 13 bases between the two ends. Per the germline V gene, CDR1 is MNHEY and CDR2 is SVGAGI.

V usage is TRBV27 and J usage is TRBJ1-1; D gene uncertain. CDR1 and CDR2 (germline): MNHEY, SMNVEV (reference sequence). V was shortened by 7 bases and J by 0 bases, with 12 bases between the two germline ends. The CDR3 extends over 14 amino acids. The CDR3 is CASNPTNMNTEAFF. The CDR3, as DNA: TGTGCCAGCAACCCCACAAACATGAACACTGAAGCTTTCTTT.

This chain uses TRBV7-8 with TRBJ1-1; D perhaps matches TRBD1 (6 bases). Deletions cut 4 bases from V and 1 base from J, with 13 bases between. The length of the CDR3 is 15 residues. Germline CDR1 reads SGHVS; CDR2 reads FQNEAQ. The CDR3 sequence: CASSYEQGRNTEAFF. The CDR3 nucleotides are TGTGCCAGCAGCTATGAACAGGGTAGGAACACTGAAGCTTTCTTT.

The rearrangement uses TRBV30 and TRBJ2-1; 8 nucleotides agree with TRBD1. The CDR3 consists of 15 residues. J lost 2 bases, V lost 3 bases, and 6 bases had no gene match. Germline loops: CDR1 GTSNPN, CDR2 SVGIG (reference sequence). The CDR3 loop reads CAWRAGTGTYNEQFF. For the CDR3, the DNA is TGTGCCTGGAGGGCCGGGACAGGTACCTACAATGAGCAGTTCTTC.

The chain has TRBV7-6 and TRBJ2-5, with D unclear. Germline V CDR1 and CDR2: SGHVS, FNYEAQ. The CDR3 is 11 amino acids. Trimming left V 1 base short and J 7 bases short, with 4 bases between. CDR3 DNA sequence: TGTGCCAGCAGCTTAGTGGGGACCCAGTACTTC. Encoded protein: CASSLVGTQYF.

The CDR3 reads CASSYLSTDTQYF. CDR3 DNA: TGTGCCAGCAGCTATCTTAGCACAGATACGCAGTATTTT. The chain uses TRBV5-4 and TRBJ2-3; D remains unclear. The CDR3 has 13 residues. V lost 3 bases to trimming and J lost 0 bases, with 5 bases between them. Germline V gives CDR1 SGHNT, CDR2 YYREEE (reference sequence).

DNA of the CDR3: TGTGCCAGTAGTATGTACGGGAACACTGAAGCTTTCTTT. Protein: CASSMYGNTEAFF. V is TRBV19 and J is TRBJ1-1, with unresolved D. The germline V gene encodes CDR1 LNHDA and CDR2 SQIVND (reference sequence). V was clipped by 3 bases and J by 1 base, with 6 bases between them. This CDR3 contains 13 residues.

The chain carries TRBV30 and TRBJ2-7; 10 nucleotides line up with TRBD1. This CDR3 comprises 13 residues. The trim removed 5 bases at V and 6 bases at J, leaving 7 bases unmatched. Looked up from germline, CDR1 is GTSNPN and CDR2 is SVGIG (reference sequence). The CDR3 DNA sequence: TGTGCCTGGGGGGGGACAGGGGAATCCGAGCAGTACTTC. Translating gives CAWGGTGESEQYF.

The J gene is TRBJ2-2, the V gene TRBV6-1; 8 bases line up with TRBD1. Germline CDR1 is MNHNS and CDR2 is SASEGT. The V segment lost 2 bases and the J segment 4 bases; nucleotides outside the gene matches: 6. The CDR3 is 16 amino acids. Here the CDR3 reads CASSETAGGFTGELFF. The CDR3 coding sequence is TGTGCCAGCAGTGAAACGGCAGGGGGCTTCACCGGGGAGCTGTTTTTT.

The J gene is TRBJ2-2, the V gene TRBV9; D not certain. The CDR3 is made up of 12 amino acids. Germline CDR1 reads SGDLS; CDR2 reads YYNGEE. The ends were cut back, 3 bases at V and 7 bases at J, with 7 bases in the middle. For the CDR3, the DNA is TGTGCCAGCAGCGGAGATAGCGGGGAGCTGTTTTTT. Encoded protein: CASSGDSGELFF.

The rearrangement joins TRBV2 to TRBJ2-7, with D possibly called TRBD1 or TRBD2 (5 bases each). The V end lost 6 bases, the J end lost 0 bases, and 12 bases lay between the germline ends. This CDR3 is built from 14 residues. The germline gives CDR1 SNHLY, CDR2 FYNNEI. The CDR3 loop is CASRRDGPSYEQYF. CDR3 coding DNA: TGTGCCAGCAGACGGGACGGACCCTCCTACGAGCAGTACTTC. Based on the CDR3 plus reference TRBV2 and TRBJ2-7, the full variable domain is EPEVTQTPSHQVTQMGQEVILRCVPISNHLYFYWYRQILGQKVEFLVSFYNNEISEKSEIFDDQFSVERPDGSNFTLKIRSTKLEDSAMYFCASRRDGPSYEQYFGPGTRLTVT.